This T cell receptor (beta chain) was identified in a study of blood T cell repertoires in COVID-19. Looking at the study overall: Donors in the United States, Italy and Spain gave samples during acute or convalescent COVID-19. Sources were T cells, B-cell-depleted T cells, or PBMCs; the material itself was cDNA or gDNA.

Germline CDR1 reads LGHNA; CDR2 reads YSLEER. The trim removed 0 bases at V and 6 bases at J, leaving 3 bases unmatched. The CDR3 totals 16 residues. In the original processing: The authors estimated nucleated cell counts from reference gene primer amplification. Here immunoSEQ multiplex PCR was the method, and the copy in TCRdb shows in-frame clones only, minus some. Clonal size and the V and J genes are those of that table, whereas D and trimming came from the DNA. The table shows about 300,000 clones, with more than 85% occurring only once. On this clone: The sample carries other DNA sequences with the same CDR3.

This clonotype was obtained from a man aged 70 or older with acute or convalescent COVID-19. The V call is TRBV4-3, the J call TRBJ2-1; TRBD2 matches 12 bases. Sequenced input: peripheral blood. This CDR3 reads CASSQDLLAGGNEQFF. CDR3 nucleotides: TGCGCCAGCAGCCAAGATCTACTAGCGGGAGGCAATGAGCAGTTCTTC.